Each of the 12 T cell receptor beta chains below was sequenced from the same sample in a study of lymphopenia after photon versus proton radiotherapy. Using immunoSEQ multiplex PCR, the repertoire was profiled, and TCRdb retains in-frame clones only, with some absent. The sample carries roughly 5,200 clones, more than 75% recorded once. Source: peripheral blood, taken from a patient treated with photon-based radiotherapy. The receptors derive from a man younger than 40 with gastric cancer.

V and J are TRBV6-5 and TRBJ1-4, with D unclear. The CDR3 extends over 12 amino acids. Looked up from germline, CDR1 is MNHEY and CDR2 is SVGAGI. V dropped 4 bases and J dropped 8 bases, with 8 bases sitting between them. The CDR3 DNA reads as TGTGCCAGCAGTTCAATAGAGGAAAAACTGTTTTTT. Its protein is CASSSIEEKLFF.

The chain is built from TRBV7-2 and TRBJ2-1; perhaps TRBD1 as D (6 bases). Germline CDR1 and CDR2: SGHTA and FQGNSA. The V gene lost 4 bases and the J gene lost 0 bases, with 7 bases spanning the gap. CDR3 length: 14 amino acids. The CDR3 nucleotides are TGTGCCAGCAGCTCGGACAGCTCCTACAATGAGCAGTTCTTC. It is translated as CASSSDSSYNEQFF.

The CDR3 region has the DNA TGTGCCAGCAGCCAGATTAACAATGAGCAGTTCTTC. Translating it yields CASSQINNEQFF. The V call is TRBV7-9, the J call TRBJ2-1; D not certain. V shed 5 bases and J shed 5 bases, with 7 bases lying between them. This CDR3 region has 12 residues. The germline V gene encodes CDR1 SEHNR and CDR2 FQNEAQ (reference sequence).

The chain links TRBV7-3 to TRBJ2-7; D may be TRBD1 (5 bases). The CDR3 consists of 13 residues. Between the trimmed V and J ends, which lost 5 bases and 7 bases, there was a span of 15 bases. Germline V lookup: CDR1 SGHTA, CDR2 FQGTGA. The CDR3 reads CASSPEWGREQYF. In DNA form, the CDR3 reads TGTGCCAGCAGCCCCGAATGGGGCCGGGAGCAGTACTTC.

The CDR3 DNA sequence: TGTGCCAGTAGTAGGGTACAGGGGGATGGCTACACCTTC. This translates into CASSRVQGDGYTF. The chain combines TRBV19 with TRBJ1-2; 8 positions agree with TRBD1. This CDR3 contains 13 residues. The J segment lost 6 bases and the V segment lost 4 bases, leaving 4 bases of the junction unmatched. CDR1 and CDR2 (germline): LNHDA, SQIVND (reference sequence). Supplemented by reference TRBV19 and TRBJ1-2, the full variable domain reads DGGITQSPKYLFRKEGQNVTLSCEQNLNHDAMYWYRQDPGQGLRLIYYSQIVNDFQKGDIAEGYSVSREKKESFPLTVTSAQKNPTAFYLCASSRVQGDGYTFGSGTRLTVV.

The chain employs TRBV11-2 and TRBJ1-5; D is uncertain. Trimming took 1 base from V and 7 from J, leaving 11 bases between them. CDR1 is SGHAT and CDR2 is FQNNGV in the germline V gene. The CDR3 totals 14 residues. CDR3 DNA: TGTGCCAGCAGCTTAGGGACGTCAGGACAGCCCCAGCATTTT. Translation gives CASSLGTSGQPQHF.

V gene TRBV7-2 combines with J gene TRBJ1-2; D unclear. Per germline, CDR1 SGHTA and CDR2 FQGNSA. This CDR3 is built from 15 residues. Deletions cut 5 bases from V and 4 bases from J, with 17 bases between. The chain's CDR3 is CASSRSAPSIYGYTF. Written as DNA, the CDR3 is TGTGCCAGCAGCCGATCGGCCCCTTCTATCTATGGCTACACCTTC.

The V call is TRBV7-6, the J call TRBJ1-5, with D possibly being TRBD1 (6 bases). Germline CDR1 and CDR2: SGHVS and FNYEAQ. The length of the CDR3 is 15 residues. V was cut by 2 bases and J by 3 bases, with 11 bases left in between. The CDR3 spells CASSLQSGANQPQHF. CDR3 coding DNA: TGTGCCAGCAGCTTACAGTCAGGGGCCAATCAGCCCCAGCATTTT.

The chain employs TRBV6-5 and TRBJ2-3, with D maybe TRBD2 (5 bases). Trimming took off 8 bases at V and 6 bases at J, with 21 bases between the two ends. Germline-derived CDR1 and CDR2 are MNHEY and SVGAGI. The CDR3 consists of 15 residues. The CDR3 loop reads CASRLAGEPWDTQYF. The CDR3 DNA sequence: TGTGCCAGCCGCCTGGCGGGCGAGCCATGGGATACGCAGTATTTT.

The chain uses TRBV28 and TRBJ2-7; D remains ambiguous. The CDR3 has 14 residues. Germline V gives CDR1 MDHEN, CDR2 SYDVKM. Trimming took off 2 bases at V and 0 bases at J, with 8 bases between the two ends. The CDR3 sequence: CASSLVSNSYEQYF. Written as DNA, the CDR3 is TGTGCCAGCAGTTTAGTGTCTAACTCCTACGAGCAGTACTTC.

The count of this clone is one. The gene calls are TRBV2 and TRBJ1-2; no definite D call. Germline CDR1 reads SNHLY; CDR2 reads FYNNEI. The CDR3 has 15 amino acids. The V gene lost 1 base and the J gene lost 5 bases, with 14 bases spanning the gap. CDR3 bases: TGTGCCAGCAGTGAAGAGGAAAGGAGGCTGTATGGCTACACCTTC. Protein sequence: CASSEEERRLYGYTF.

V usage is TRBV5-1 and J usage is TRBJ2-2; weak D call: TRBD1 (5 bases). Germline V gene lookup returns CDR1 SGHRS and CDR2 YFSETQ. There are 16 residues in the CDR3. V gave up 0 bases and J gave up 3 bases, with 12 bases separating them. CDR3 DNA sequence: TGCGCCAGCAGCTTGGTAGCAGGGTTGTACACCGGGGAGCTGTTTTTT. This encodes CASSLVAGLYTGELFF.